What follows are 6 T cell receptor beta chains derived from one specimen sequenced in a study of regulatory T cells in long-lasting Graves disease. Building the TCR beta libraries relied on iRepertoire HTBI primers, and CDR3 regions underwent Arm-PCR. TCRdb called the multiplex PCR reads again in MiXCR, with one record for every CDR3 protein. The sample yields roughly 610,000 distinct CDR3 sequences, roughly 15% seen once. Indicated time point: newly diagnosed GD, antithyroid drugs for less than 3 months. Construction of the TCR library relied on RNA isolated from PBMCs. In addition, the sample was reused for a study of T cells in Graves' hyperthyroidism and ophthalmopathy.

The sample here was peripheral blood mononuclear cells (PBMCs), taken at new diagnosis, from a patient treated with antithyroid drugs. The receptors were sampled from a woman aged 25-40 years with Graves disease.

This clonotype was seen at least ten times. The chain recombines TRBV10-2 with TRBJ2-5; maybe TRBD1 (5 bases). CDR1 WSHSY and CDR2 SAAADI come from the germline V gene. This CDR3 is 13 amino acids long. The V end lost 4 bases, the J end lost 4 bases, and 10 bases lay between the germline ends. This CDR3 reads CASSVETVETQYF. For the CDR3, the DNA is TGCGCCAGCAGTGTGGAGACAGTAGAGACCCAGTACTTC.

Concerning this clonotype: A much more abundant neighbour one base away suggests this may be a read error. Lacking the conserved final phenylalanine or tryptophan, this CDR3 likely reflects a read error. This chain uses TRBV6-2 or TRBV6-3 with TRBJ1-1, with no clear D. The CDR3 is made up of 13 amino acids. V lost 7 bases, J lost 3 bases, and 12 bases lay in between. Germline V gene data show CDR1 as MNHEY and CDR2 as SVGEGT. CDR3 bases: TGTGCCAGCACCAAGTGGGCTGACACTGAAGCTTTCTCT. Its protein is CASTKWADTEAFS.

This clonotype was observed at least ten times. V gene TRBV15 combines with J gene TRBJ2-7; TRBD1 matches 7 bases. This CDR3 comprises 13 residues. Germline assignment: CDR1 LNHNV and CDR2 YYDKDF (reference sequence). V was clipped by 5 bases and J by 9 bases; unmatched bases: 10. This CDR3 is CATSEGQLLRQYF. The CDR3 region has the DNA TGTGCCACCAGCGAGGGACAGCTCCTACGGCAGTACTTC.

The chain recombines TRBV28 with TRBJ2-5; TRBD2 aligns across 8 bases. The ends lost 6 bases at V and 5 bases at J; junction bases unmatched: 5. The CDR3 consists of 13 residues. Germline-derived CDR1 and CDR2 are MDHEN and SYDVKM. This CDR3 reads CASRGGRWETQYF. The CDR3 DNA reads as TGTGCCAGCAGGGGCGGGAGGTGGGAGACCCAGTACTTC.

The genes are TRBV30 and TRBJ2-7, with 7 nucleotides matching TRBD2. The CDR3 runs to 15 residues. V dropped 3 bases and J dropped 3; count of bases not matched to a gene: 11. Germline CDR1 GTSNPN, CDR2 SVGIG (reference sequence). The DNA for the CDR3 is TGTGCCTGGAGACAGTGGGGAGGGTTCGGCTACGAGCAGTACTTC. Amino acids: CAWRQWGGFGYEQYF.

The rearrangement joins TRBV24-1 to TRBJ1-2; a possible D gene is TRBD1 (6 bases). CDR1 and CDR2 (germline): KGHDR, SFDVKD. The V and J ends lost 2 bases and 3 bases respectively, with 9 bases between them. The CDR3 runs 14 residues. The CDR3 loop reads CATSDWGGDYGYTF. The CDR3, as DNA: TGTGCCACCAGTGATTGGGGGGGCGACTATGGCTACACCTTC.